Presented here are 30 T cell receptor beta chains from one specimen sequenced in a study of T cells after yellow fever vaccination. TCRdb fed the 5' RACE reads into MiXCR, producing one record per CDR3 protein. Of roughly 520,000 distinct CDR3 sequences listed, 21% were seen once; the top ten hold about a sixth. Sequencing was performed on PBMCs, taken approximately 22 days after the first yellow fever vaccination. The receptor source for this set is a man aged 18 to 35 who received the YFV17D yellow fever vaccine.

J is TRBJ1-1 and V is TRBV6-1; D gene ambiguous. Trimming pared 7 bases from V and 7 bases from J, leaving 16 bases between. Germline CDR1 is MNHNS and CDR2 is SASEGT. This CDR3 region has 13 residues. The CDR3 region has the DNA TGTGCCAGCACCCTCGGTGGCGGGCGTGAAGCTTTCTTT. Translated, it gives CASTLGGGREAFF.

This clonotype was picked up a small number of times. The V call is TRBV6-1, the J call TRBJ2-3; D unclear. The CDR3 extends over 14 amino acids. The V and J ends lost 2 bases and 2 bases respectively, with 8 bases between them. Germline-derived CDR1 and CDR2 are MNHNS and SASEGT. The CDR3 is CASSEQVFTDTQYF. The CDR3 DNA follows: TGTGCCAGCAGTGAACAGGTGTTCACAGATACGCAGTATTTT.

The genes are TRBV7-2 and TRBJ1-2; D not resolved. Germline assignment: CDR1 SGHTA and CDR2 FQGNSA. The CDR3 spans 14 residues. V lost 5 bases to trimming and J lost 4 bases, with 14 bases between them. CDR3 loop: CASSPGGGTYGYTF. CDR3 nucleotide sequence: TGTGCCAGCAGCCCGGGCGGAGGTACCTATGGCTACACCTTC.

The chain is built from TRBV27 and TRBJ2-3; 8 nucleotides line up with TRBD1. CDR1 is MNHEY, CDR2 SMNVEV, per germline (reference sequence). V was pared by 6 bases and J by 2 bases, with 4 bases of the junction left unmatched. CDR3 length: 14 residues. The CDR3 coding sequence is TGTGCCAGCAGGACAGGGGCTTTCACAGATACGCAGTATTTT. Residues: CASRTGAFTDTQYF.

This clonotype has a handful of counts. The V and J genes are TRBV6-5 and TRBJ2-1; D unclear. Looked up from germline, CDR1 is MNHEY and CDR2 is SVGAGI. Deletions cut 2 bases from V and 11 bases from J, with 16 bases between. This CDR3 has 14 amino acids. The DNA for the CDR3 is TGTGCCAGCAGTTACGACACGGACGGACCCAAGCAGTTCTTC. Encoded protein: CASSYDTDGPKQFF.

This clonotype was detected a few times. J is TRBJ1-1 and V is TRBV7-2; D perhaps matches TRBD1 (5 bases). CDR3 length: 13 amino acids. Germline loops: CDR1 SGHTA, CDR2 FQGNSA. The V gene lost 1 base and the J gene lost 6 bases, with 9 bases spanning the gap. CDR3 bases: TGTGCCAGCAGCTTAGGTAGGGGACCTGAAGCTTTCTTT. Translated, it gives CASSLGRGPEAFF.

The chain links TRBV12-3 or TRBV12-4 to TRBJ1-1; 7 bases are a match to TRBD1. The CDR3 has 15 amino acids. V shed 2 bases and J 3 bases; nucleotides not matched to a gene: 6. CDR3 in DNA: TGTGCCAGCAGTTTACCGGACAGGTTGTACACTGAAGCTTTCTTT. Residues: CASSLPDRLYTEAFF.

V gene TRBV13 combines with J gene TRBJ2-5, with unresolved D. The CDR3 length is 15 residues. The V and J ends lost 4 bases and 2 bases respectively, with 14 bases between them. The germline V gene encodes CDR1 PRHDT and CDR2 FYEKMQ (reference sequence). The CDR3: CASSSFGTLQETQYF. For the CDR3, the DNA is TGTGCCAGCAGCTCATTCGGTACCCTACAAGAGACCCAGTACTTC.

This chain connects TRBV24-1 to TRBJ2-1; 14 nucleotides line up with TRBD2. CDR1 is KGHDR and CDR2 is SFDVKD in the germline V gene. V lost 7 bases and J lost 0; bases outside the gene matches: 7. This CDR3 comprises 18 residues. CDR3 sequence (DNA): TGTGCCACCAGCCGGACTAGCGGGGGGCGAAGCTCCTACAATGAGCAGTTCTTC. This gives the protein CATSRTSGGRSSYNEQFF.

This clonotype was found a few times. V usage is TRBV11-2 and J usage is TRBJ2-5; tentative D call: TRBD1 (7 bases). The V gene lost 3 bases and the J gene lost 3 bases, with 17 bases spanning the gap. This CDR3 is built from 16 residues. From germline, CDR1 is SGHAT and CDR2 FQNNGV. The CDR3 is CASSFLGGGLKETQYF. As DNA, the CDR3 is TGTGCCAGCAGCTTTTTAGGAGGGGGCCTTAAAGAGACCCAGTACTTC.

Written as DNA, the CDR3 is TGCAGCGCCGACGAAGAGACCCAGTACTTC. The encoded protein is CSADEETQYF. The chain combines TRBV20-1 with TRBJ2-5, with D unresolved. There are 10 residues in the CDR3. Germline CDR1 reads DFQATT; CDR2 reads SNEGSKA (reference sequence).

The genes are TRBV6-2 or TRBV6-3 and TRBJ1-5; 12 nucleotides align to TRBD1. Germline trimming cut 5 bases from V and 7 bases from J; bases unmatched to any gene: 9. The germline gives CDR1 MNHEY, CDR2 SVGEGT. The CDR3 extends over 16 amino acids. CDR3 region: CASSPRDRGLGQPQHF. In DNA, the CDR3 is TGTGCCAGCAGTCCTCGGGACAGGGGGCTGGGACAGCCCCAGCATTTT.

V is TRBV24-1 and J is TRBJ2-1; TRBD1 matches 9 bases. CDR1 and CDR2 from the germline V gene are KGHDR and SFDVKD. V lost 3 bases to trimming and J lost 4 bases; unmatched junction nucleotides: 6. The CDR3 loop spans 16 amino acids. The CDR3 is CATSDLAGQGYNEQFF. CDR3 sequence (DNA): TGTGCCACCAGTGATCTGGCGGGACAGGGTTACAATGAGCAGTTCTTC.

The chain combines TRBV28 with TRBJ2-2; D possibly corresponds to TRBD2 (5 bases). Germline values: CDR1 MDHEN, CDR2 SYDVKM. With 4 bases removed from V and 8 bases from J, the gap between germline ends came to 17 bases. The CDR3 length is 15 residues. For the CDR3, the DNA is TGTGCCAGCAGTTCTCGGGGTTATGGGATAGGGGAGCTGTTTTTT. This gives the protein CASSSRGYGIGELFF.

This clonotype has just a few counts. J is TRBJ1-6 and V is TRBV6-1; D gene uncertain. There are 13 residues in the CDR3. Looked up from germline, CDR1 is MNHNS and CDR2 is SASEGT. Trimming pared 11 bases from V and 9 bases from J, leaving 17 bases between. The CDR3 loop reads CAGTSSASSPLHF. The CDR3 DNA follows: TGTGCCGGCACAAGCAGCGCTAGTTCACCCCTCCACTTT.

The chain has TRBV7-9 and TRBJ2-4, with TRBD1 identical over 8 bases. Germline V gives CDR1 SEHNR, CDR2 FQNEAQ (reference sequence). The CDR3 has 14 amino acids. The V segment lost 4 bases and the J segment 4 bases; nucleotides outside the gene matches: 3. CDR3 amino acids: CASSSRTGKNIQYF. The CDR3 DNA reads as TGTGCCAGCAGCTCCAGGACAGGGAAAAACATTCAGTACTTC.

The chain uses TRBV20-1 and TRBJ1-2; 8 bases match TRBD1. Germline assignment: CDR1 DFQATT and CDR2 SNEGSKA (reference sequence). J lost 5 bases, V lost 3 bases, and 5 bases had no gene match. CDR3 size: 13 residues. CDR3 amino acids: CSARTGTGYGYTF. CDR3 DNA: TGCAGTGCTAGGACCGGGACAGGATATGGCTACACCTTC.

V is TRBV20-1 and J is TRBJ1-4; 9 bases match TRBD1. CDR1 is DFQATT, CDR2 SNEGSKA, per germline (reference sequence). The CDR3 runs 19 residues. V was clipped by 2 bases and J by 3 bases; unmatched bases: 16. This chain's CDR3 is CSARPSQGGQGFANEKLFF. The CDR3, as DNA: TGCAGTGCTAGACCGTCTCAAGGGGGACAGGGTTTTGCTAATGAAAAACTGTTTTTT.

A few counts support this clonotype. The chain links TRBV5-1 to TRBJ1-5; 8 nucleotides align to TRBD1. CDR1 SGHRS and CDR2 YFSETQ come from the germline V gene. The V gene end was trimmed by 1 base and the J gene end by 7 bases; junction bases not matched to a gene: 7. The CDR3 totals 15 residues. CDR3 sequence: CASSLTGGGGQPQHF. CDR3 sequence (DNA): TGCGCCAGCAGCTTGACAGGGGGAGGAGGGCAGCCCCAGCATTTT. Variable domain in full (rest from reference TRBV5-1 and TRBJ1-5): KAGVTQTPRYLIKTRGQQVTLSCSPISGHRSVSWYQQTPGQGLQFLFEYFSETQRNKGNFPGRFSGRQFSNSRSEMNVSTLELGDSALYLCASSLTGGGGQPQHFGDGTRLSIL.

The chain joins TRBV11-2 to TRBJ2-7; D is possibly TRBD1 (5 bases). CDR1 is SGHAT, CDR2 FQNNGV, per germline. This CDR3 contains 16 residues. The V end lost 0 bases, the J end lost 0 bases, and 12 bases lay between the germline ends. CDR3 in DNA: TGTGCCAGCAGCTTAGATCTGACAGAAACCTCCTACGAGCAGTACTTC. It yields the protein CASSLDLTETSYEQYF.

The V call is TRBV10-3, the J call TRBJ1-2; D not certain. The CDR3 contains 13 residues. The germline gives CDR1 ENHRY, CDR2 SYGVKD. V was cut by 0 bases and J by 4 bases, with 6 bases left in between. In DNA, the CDR3 is TGTGCCATCAGTGAGTCGGCGGCCTATGGCTACACCTTC. It codes for CAISESAAYGYTF.

This clonotype occurred many times. The rearrangement joins TRBV7-2 to TRBJ2-1; D is perhaps TRBD2 (6 bases). V lost 5 bases, J lost 3 bases, and 11 bases lay in between. The CDR3 has 14 residues. Germline loops: CDR1 SGHTA, CDR2 FQGNSA. In nucleotides, the CDR3 is TGTGCCAGCAGCGCGACTAGAAACTACAATGAGCAGTTCTTC. Protein product: CASSATRNYNEQFF. Full variable domain (rest looked up from reference TRBV7-2 and TRBJ2-1): GAGVSQSPSNKVTEKGKDVELRCDPISGHTALYWYRQSLGQGLEFLIYFQGNSAPDKSGLPSDRFSAERTGGSVSTLTIQRTQQEDSAVYLCASSATRNYNEQFFGPGTRLTVL.

This clonotype was picked up a small number of times. The chain combines TRBV7-3 with TRBJ2-5, with D perhaps TRBD1 (6 bases). The CDR3 consists of 15 residues. Trimming removed 5 bases at V and 4 bases at J, with 17 bases between. Germline V gives CDR1 SGHTA, CDR2 FQGTGA. CDR3 coding DNA: TGTGCCAGCAGCGAAGGGCTTAGGGGGACAGAGACCCAGTACTTC. Translating it yields CASSEGLRGTETQYF. Full variable domain (rest looked up from reference TRBV7-3 and TRBJ2-5): GAGVSQTPSNKVTEKGKYVELRCDPISGHTALYWYRQSLGQGPEFLIYFQGTGAADDSGLPNDRFFAVRPEGSVSTLKIQRTERGDSAVYLCASSEGLRGTETQYFGPGTRLLVL.

This clonotype was observed a handful of times. The V and J genes are TRBV5-4 and TRBJ2-7, with a tentative D call TRBD2 (7 bases). Trimming pared 8 bases from V and 7 bases from J, leaving 19 bases between. The length of the CDR3 is 13 residues. Looked up from germline, CDR1 is SGHNT and CDR2 is YYREEE (reference sequence). This CDR3 reads CASRGAPLGEQYV. CDR3 bases: TGTGCCAGTCGGGGGGCGCCCCTCGGGGAGCAGTACGTC.

The V gene is TRBV7-3, the J gene TRBJ2-3; TRBD2 aligns across 9 bases. The CDR3 runs to 15 residues. V lost 1 base and J lost 4; bases outside the gene matches: 3. Germline V gene lookup returns CDR1 SGHTA and CDR2 FQGTGA. CDR3 residues: CASSLSGGASDTQYF. CDR3 DNA: TGTGCCAGCAGCTTAAGCGGGGGGGCGTCAGATACGCAGTATTTT.

In its sample, this clonotype was seen a few times. The chain is built from TRBV12-3 or TRBV12-4 and TRBJ2-2; 11 nucleotides line up with TRBD1. The CDR3 extends over 15 amino acids. The junction had 7 bases not matched to a gene; V was cut back by 7 bases and J by 6 bases. The CDR3 is CASTPGQGGPGELFF. The CDR3 coding sequence is TGTGCCAGCACCCCGGGACAGGGGGGGCCCGGGGAGCTGTTTTTT.

The chain has TRBV7-9 and TRBJ1-4; TRBD1 aligns across 9 bases. In germline, CDR1 is SEHNR, CDR2 FQNEAQ (reference sequence). The CDR3 spans 15 residues. V lost 5 bases, J lost 8 bases, and 9 bases stayed unmatched. The CDR3 region has the DNA TGTGCCAGCAGCGCCCGGGACAGGGCCGGGGAAAAACTGTTTTTT. The encoded protein is CASSARDRAGEKLFF. Variable domain in full (rest from reference TRBV7-9 and TRBJ1-4): DTGVSQNPRHKITKRGQNVTFRCDPISEHNRLYWYRQTLGQGPEFLTYFQNEAQLEKSRLLSDRFSAERPKGSFSTLEIQRTEQGDSAMYLCASSARDRAGEKLFFGSGTQLSVL.

This clonotype was seen a handful of times. The gene calls are TRBV7-3 and TRBJ1-6; D is uncertain. The CDR3 runs to 14 residues. Trimming took 0 bases from V and 9 from J, leaving 9 bases between them. Germline V gives CDR1 SGHTA, CDR2 FQGTGA. CDR3 bases: TGTGCCAGCAGCTTAACAGATAAGCGTTCACCCCTCCACTTT. Translation: CASSLTDKRSPLHF.

This clonotype was observed a handful of times. The CDR3 DNA sequence: TGCGCCAGCAGCCAAGATGCCTCTCTAGCGGGGAGGCAAGAGACCCAGTACTTC. Protein sequence: CASSQDASLAGRQETQYF. The chain carries TRBV4-3 and TRBJ2-5; TRBD2 matches 9 bases. The CDR3 runs to 18 residues. Losses at the gene ends were 0 bases for V and 2 bases for J; bases not matched to a gene: 10. CDR1 and CDR2 (germline): LGHNA, YSLEER.

J is TRBJ1-1 and V is TRBV27; no reliable D call. Trimming left V 5 bases short and J 6 bases short, with 16 bases between. The CDR3 totals 14 residues. Germline loops: CDR1 MNHEY, CDR2 SMNVEV (reference sequence). CDR3 DNA sequence: TGTGCCAGCAGTCCCTTTACAAATAGGGCTGAAGCTTTCTTT. It translates to CASSPFTNRAEAFF.